This record looks at one T cell receptor beta chain sequence and its context. What it recognizes is unknown. Each donor was nominally healthy when sampled (though unrecorded immune exposures were likely). PCR involved 60 Vbeta and 13 Jbeta primers. Sequencing was performed with immunoSEQ multiplex PCR; in TCRdb, only in-frame clones are kept and a portion is missing. This table has about 130,000 clones, roughly 74% appearing once. The record originates from a study of cytomegalovirus exposure and HLA in healthy donors. About the research overall: Within an early data release were about 80 million unique TCRs drawn from HLA-typed donors. Study-wide results and caveats: As immune exposure information, only CMV serostatus was available.

In germline, CDR1 is SGHRS, CDR2 YFSETQ. The ends lost 0 bases at V and 6 bases at J; junction bases unmatched: 7. The CDR3 is made up of 17 amino acids. The sample taken for sequencing was PBMCs. This sequence joins TRBV5-1 and TRBJ2-1; 12 nucleotides line up with TRBD2. This TCR was sampled from a woman in her fifties or sixties in good health and CMV-seropositive. As DNA, the CDR3 is TGCGCCAGCAGCTTGGTGCTAGCGGGGGGGAAAAGCAATGAGCAGTTCTTC. Translation gives CASSLVLAGGKSNEQFF.